The present entry profiles one T cell receptor beta chain with its context. Its antigen target is currently unknown. Qualities for individual bases were not recorded, and no much larger clone is one base off. The sample comes from a study of blood T cells in healthy people across ages (dated by TCRdb to between 2015 and 2016). Looking at the study overall: In model experiments, template switching captured about one uniquely barcoded TCR beta cDNA molecule for every two T cells. Using deep sequencing normalized with unique cDNA molecular identifiers, the study measured how TCR beta repertoire diversity changes with age. Donors were grouped into four age groups: young (average roughly 16 years), middle-aged (39), aged (around 60) and long-lived (roughly 80). To avoid experimental bias, donors of different ages were spread randomly across the sequencing lanes. For two donors (one aged 18 to 30 and one aged 80 or older), the study analyzed two additional independent replicas of 1 million unique cDNA reads from the same blood draw. Broader findings and caveats from the paper: Estimates of total diversity based on one million sequenced T cells were considered lower bounds and underestimates. The long-lived group showed more naive CD4+ T cells, fewer expanded clones and increased TCR diversity than the aged group, suggesting age selection. Observed TCR beta diversity per million T cells fell roughly linearly with age, and a significant reduction was already apparent by age around 44. Since profiling was done on bulk unsorted PBMCs, naive and antigen-experienced compartments could not be conclusively compared. Observed TCR beta diversity correlated strongly with the percentage of naive T cells measured by flow cytometry. Because the CMV infection status of the donors was unknown, age-related changes in expanded clonotypes may potentially have been confounded.

Systemically healthy Caucasian individuals from Russia, 35 to 40 in total and aged roughly 6 to 100 years, were included as donors. Each donor gave 9 to 10 milliliters of peripheral blood, collected into EDTA-treated Vacutainer tubes. Ficoll-Paque density-gradient centrifugation was used to isolate PBMCs, with at least 7 million obtained per sample. Trizol reagent was used to extract total RNA from the PBMCs, yielding at least 6 micrograms per sample. Naive CD45RAhigh/CD27high T cell percentages were measured by flow cytometry on a PBMC aliquot from every donor. V is reduced by 7 bases and J by 1 base, leaving a spacing of 11 bases between them. CDR1 SEHNR and CDR2 FQNEAQ were looked up in the germline V gene (reference sequence). The CDR3 sequence holds 14 residues, the cysteine and phenylalanine included. Solely the CDR3 DNA is kept, with 42 bases framed from the first base. Libraries were prepared through 5' RACE. Sequencing was performed on an Illumina HiSeq 2500. A second PCR of about 6 to 12 cycles was run with a J-beta primer mix and a sample-barcoded 5' primer. A unique molecular identifier was introduced onto each TCR beta cDNA molecule by a template-switch 5' adaptor carrying 12 random nucleotides. At least 2.5 million CDR3-containing paired-end reads were obtained from each sample. First-strand cDNA synthesis was performed from all RNA using the Mint cDNA synthesis kit, with priming by a TRBC-specific oligonucleotide. After uracil-DNA glycosylase treatment, a first 18-cycle PCR used universal primers M1SS and BC2_uni_R on all cDNA. Processing in the source paper ran as follows. Normalization of each sample was performed by random selection of 1 million high-quality reads, each carrying a distinct molecular identifier. Instead of being binned into consensus sequences, reads that shared molecular identifiers were thrown out. MiTCR, run with a Q25 quality threshold and the strictest error-elimination algorithm, handled CDR3 identification, clonotype clustering and error correction. Lower-bound total TCR beta diversity was estimated with a nonparametric unseen species model using Euler transformation. The public reads were run again by TCRdb, first through fastp at Q25 and then through MiXCR, and only productive beta chains were kept. Each entry merges the rows of one CDR3 protein and shows their most common DNA and genes. These V and J calls rely on TCRdb rather than the paper's analysis. This sample holds 980,000 or so distinct CDR3 sequences; about 48% were observed only once. The top ten clones comprise roughly 12% of the sample.

The chain is made from TRBV7-9 and TRBJ2-1; the D segment cannot be called with confidence. Material: blood. The TCR originated in a young man in good health. The CDR3 has the sequence CASILLESYNEQFF. The sequenced DNA: TGTGCCAGCATTTTACTGGAATCCTACAATGAGCAGTTCTTC.